The 26 T cell receptor beta chains reported below all come from one sample, sequenced in a study of OX40 agonist ivuxolimab in advanced cancers. Profiled with immunoSEQ multiplex PCR; TCRdb holds only in-frame clones, not every one. The sample yields roughly 80,000 clones, around 87% seen once. The input for sequencing was CD4+ or CD8+ T cells sorted from blood, taken in a trial of the OX40 agonist ivuxolimab. Receptor source: an adult with an advanced solid tumor such as melanoma, head and neck, liver or kidney cancer.

V usage is TRBV18 and J usage is TRBJ2-2; TRBD1 is a possible D gene (6 bases). V was cut by 4 bases and J by 1 base, with 13 bases left in between. This CDR3 has 16 residues. Per germline, CDR1 KGHSH and CDR2 LQKENI. This CDR3 reads CASSLGQLQNTGELFF. CDR3 nucleotides: TGTGCCAGCTCACTTGGACAGCTACAGAACACCGGGGAGCTGTTTTTT.

The rearrangement joins TRBV7-2 to TRBJ1-2, with 7 bases fitting TRBD1. V was pared by 5 bases and J by 7 bases, with 13 bases of the junction left unmatched. Germline V gene sequence: CDR1 SGHTA, CDR2 FQGNSA. The length of the CDR3 is 15 residues. This chain's CDR3 is CASSTRQGAERGYTF. In DNA, the CDR3 is TGTGCCAGCAGCACCCGACAGGGCGCCGAGCGTGGCTACACCTTC.

V gene TRBV15 combines with J gene TRBJ1-1; 8 bases fit TRBD1. CDR3 length: 14 residues. Trimming removed 4 bases from V and 3 bases from J; junction bases left unmatched: 4. Germline CDR1 and CDR2: LNHNV and YYDKDF (reference sequence). The CDR3 spells CATSIMGQDTEAFF. The DNA of the CDR3 is TGTGCCACCAGCATTATGGGACAGGACACTGAAGCTTTCTTT.

This clone was counted once. The chain has TRBV5-5 and TRBJ1-5; 8 positions match TRBD1. This CDR3 comprises 13 residues. J gave up 5 bases and V 4 bases, and 2 bases lay outside the gene matches. Germline assignment: CDR1 SGHKS and CDR2 YYEKEE (reference sequence). CDR3 sequence (DNA): TGTGCCAGCAGCAAACAGGGGGATCAGCCCCAGCATTTT. Translation: CASSKQGDQPQHF.

The J gene is TRBJ1-2, the V gene TRBV5-4; D gene unclear. Germline V gives CDR1 SGHNT, CDR2 YYREEE (reference sequence). The V end was cut by 0 bases, the J end by 4 bases, with 13 bases between. This CDR3 contains 15 residues. The CDR3 DNA reads as TGTGCCAGCAGCTTGGTCGGAACAGCCCCCTATGGCTACACCTTC. This encodes CASSLVGTAPYGYTF.

This clone was recorded only once. The chain recombines TRBV2 with TRBJ1-1, with D tentatively TRBD1 (6 bases). The germline gives CDR1 SNHLY, CDR2 FYNNEI. The CDR3 spans 16 residues. V was cut by 8 bases and J by 1 base, with 20 bases left in between. The CDR3 here is CASGIPGALRNTEAFF. CDR3 in DNA: TGTGCCAGCGGGATCCCAGGGGCCTTAAGGAACACTGAAGCTTTCTTT.

The chain combines TRBV18 with TRBJ2-3; D tentatively reads TRBD1 or TRBD2 (5 bases each). CDR1 is KGHSH and CDR2 is LQKENI in the germline V gene. This CDR3 spans 13 amino acids. V lost 0 bases and J 4 bases, leaving 5 bases between the germline ends. CDR3 loop: CASSPPGADTQYF. The CDR3 DNA reads as TGTGCCAGCTCACCACCGGGGGCAGATACGCAGTATTTT.

The gene calls are TRBV28 and TRBJ2-3; D not certain. Per germline, CDR1 MDHEN and CDR2 SYDVKM. V lost 5 bases, J lost 4 bases, and 7 bases lay in between. This CDR3 has 12 amino acids. CDR3 nucleotides: TGTGCCAGCAGTCCCCAATCAGATACGCAGTATTTT. This gives the protein CASSPQSDTQYF.

The chain employs TRBV5-5 and TRBJ2-2, with a tentative D call TRBD2 (6 bases). Trimming shortened V by 0 bases and J by 4 bases, and 10 bases separated the two germline ends. This CDR3 has 15 amino acids. Germline CDR1 and CDR2: SGHKS and YYEKEE (reference sequence). The CDR3 DNA sequence: TGTGCCAGCAGCTTGGCGGGAGTGGGCACCGGGGAGCTGTTTTTT. Translation: CASSLAGVGTGELFF. The full variable domain, its missing parts supplied by reference TRBV5-5 and TRBJ2-2, is DAGVTQSPTHLIKTRGQQVTLRCSPISGHKSVSWYQQVLGQGPQFIFQYYEKEERGRGNFPDRFSARQFPNYSSELNVNALLLGDSALYLCASSLAGVGTGELFFGEGSRLTVL.

The rearrangement links TRBV27 to TRBJ2-3; D gene uncertain. V was clipped by 6 bases and J by 2 bases, with 15 bases between them. This CDR3 has 15 residues. The germline V gene encodes CDR1 MNHEY and CDR2 SMNVEV (reference sequence). In nucleotides, the CDR3 is TGTGCCAGCAGCCGGACCCCTGGGGTCACAGATACGCAGTATTTT. Translated: CASSRTPGVTDTQYF.

This clone came up a few times. The V gene is TRBV2, the J gene TRBJ1-5; D is undetermined. Trimming took 3 bases from V and 11 from J, leaving 8 bases between them. The CDR3 has 11 amino acids. In germline, CDR1 is SNHLY, CDR2 FYNNEI. CDR3 in amino acids: CASSEGRAQHF. The CDR3, as DNA: TGTGCCAGCAGTGAGGGGAGGGCCCAGCATTTT.

The rearrangement uses TRBV7-3 and TRBJ2-1, with TRBD2 matching 10 bases. CDR3 length: 16 amino acids. Trimming removed 5 bases from V and 4 bases from J; junction bases left unmatched: 8. Germline lookup yields CDR1 SGHTA and CDR2 FQGTGA. CDR3 residues: CASSPTGTSAYNEQFF. CDR3 sequence (DNA): TGTGCCAGCAGCCCGACCGGGACTAGCGCTTACAATGAGCAGTTCTTC.

The chain is built from TRBV18 and TRBJ2-1, with 16 nucleotides matching TRBD2. CDR3 length: 17 residues. Germline CDR1 is KGHSH and CDR2 is LQKENI. J was trimmed by 10 bases and V by 2 bases; bases with no gene match: 8. CDR3 in amino acids: CASSPTIGTSGRGEQFF. The CDR3 DNA reads as TGTGCCAGCTCACCAACAATAGGGACTAGCGGGAGGGGAGAGCAGTTCTTC.

This clone came up once. This chain joins TRBV7-3 and TRBJ2-5, with 7 nucleotides matching TRBD2. The V and J ends lost 0 bases and 2 bases, in that order; junction bases with no gene match: 3. Germline CDR1 is SGHTA and CDR2 is FQGTGA. This CDR3 has 15 residues. This CDR3 reads CASSLTAGEQETQYF. Written as DNA, the CDR3 is TGTGCCAGCAGCTTAACGGCGGGAGAACAAGAGACCCAGTACTTC.

CDR3 region: CASSSGFYGYTF. As DNA, the CDR3 is TGTGCCAGCAGCTCGGGGTTCTATGGCTACACCTTC. This chain links TRBV7-2 with TRBJ1-2; D ambiguous. V dropped 4 bases and J dropped 4 bases, with 7 bases sitting between them. Germline V gives CDR1 SGHTA, CDR2 FQGNSA. This CDR3 is 12 amino acids long.

The chain couples TRBV28 to TRBJ2-5, with D possibly TRBD2 on 5 matching bases. The CDR3 totals 17 residues. Trimming took 7 bases from V and 5 from J, leaving 26 bases between them. Germline assignment: CDR1 MDHEN and CDR2 SYDVKM. DNA for the CDR3: TGTGCCAGCACCAACCCCCCGGGCGGGCGTGGCAAGGAGACCCAGTACTTC. Its protein is CASTNPPGGRGKETQYF.

The chain recombines TRBV7-2 with TRBJ1-3; D unresolved. CDR1 and CDR2 from the germline V gene are SGHTA and FQGNSA. The CDR3 totals 15 residues. The V and J ends lost 5 bases and 1 base respectively, with 12 bases between them. CDR3 region: CASSRTTRSGNTIYF. The CDR3 DNA reads TGTGCCAGCAGCAGGACTACGCGGTCTGGAAACACCATATATTTT.

This chain joins TRBV7-8 and TRBJ1-1, with D possibly being TRBD1 (6 bases). CDR1 SGHVS and CDR2 FQNEAQ come from the germline V gene. The CDR3 loop spans 14 amino acids. The ends were cut back, 1 base at V and 4 bases at J, with 10 bases in the middle. The CDR3 DNA reads TGTGCCAGCAGCTTAGTGAGGGGGAGCACTGAAGCTTTCTTT. It is translated as CASSLVRGSTEAFF.

This chain joins TRBV11-2 and TRBJ2-1; TRBD2 matches 13 bases. CDR3 length equals 18 residues. J lost 8 bases, V lost 2 bases, and 12 bases had no gene match. Germline V gene data show CDR1 as SGHAT and CDR2 as FQNNGV. CDR3 amino acids: CASSLRGWTSGGRDEQFF. CDR3 nucleotide sequence: TGTGCCAGCAGCTTAAGGGGCTGGACTAGCGGGGGTCGAGATGAGCAGTTCTTC. Drawing the rest from reference TRBV11-2 and TRBJ2-1, the complete variable domain is EAGVAQSPRYKIIEKRQSVAFWCNPISGHATLYWYQQILGQGPKLLIQFQNNGVVDDSQLPKDRFSAERLKGVDSTLKIQPAKLEDSAVYLCASSLRGWTSGGRDEQFFGPGTRLTVL.

The V and J genes are TRBV28 and TRBJ2-5; maybe TRBD1 (7 bases). Trimming removed 6 bases at V and 5 bases at J, with 10 bases between. This CDR3 has 12 amino acids. Germline V CDR1 and CDR2: MDHEN, SYDVKM. CDR3 nucleotide sequence: TGTGCCAGCAGCCCAGGGGGGGAGACCCAGTACTTC. Its translation is CASSPGGETQYF.

This chain connects TRBV6-4 to TRBJ1-1, with D uncertain. V lost 8 bases, J lost 1 base, and 11 bases lay in between. This CDR3 comprises 13 residues. Germline CDR1 is MRHNA and CDR2 is SNTAGT. The CDR3: CASRIGPNTEAFF. DNA of the CDR3: TGTGCCAGCCGGATTGGGCCGAACACTGAAGCTTTCTTT.

This clone showed up just a few times. The CDR3, as DNA: TGCGCCAGCAGCTTGGCCGGACAGACCCCTTCCGGGGAGCTGTTTTTT. Translating it yields CASSLAGQTPSGELFF. The chain joins TRBV5-1 to TRBJ2-2, with a possible D match to TRBD1 (6 bases). V shed 0 bases and J shed 6 bases, with 15 bases lying between them. CDR3 length equals 16 residues. The germline CDR1 and CDR2 sequences are SGHRS and YFSETQ.

V and J are TRBV11-2 and TRBJ1-3; tentative D call: TRBD1 (5 bases). Germline lookup yields CDR1 SGHAT and CDR2 FQNNGV. The length of the CDR3 is 13 residues. Trimming removed 6 bases at V and 4 bases at J, with 10 bases between. The CDR3 DNA follows: TGTGCCAGCAGTTTCCGGACAGGAAACACCATATATTTT. It yields the protein CASSFRTGNTIYF.

In the case of this clone: Different DNA sequences within this sample yield the same CDR3. J is TRBJ1-1 and V is TRBV5-1; D call uncertain. CDR3 length: 13 residues. Germline values: CDR1 SGHRS, CDR2 YFSETQ. The V gene lost 0 bases and the J gene lost 2 bases, with 5 bases spanning the gap. CDR3 nucleotide sequence: TGCGCCAGCAGCTTGGTCTCAAACACTGAAGCTTTCTTT. The encoded protein is CASSLVSNTEAFF.

This clone came up once. The genes are TRBV5-5 and TRBJ2-7; TRBD1 agrees at 7 bases. The CDR3 length is 15 residues. Germline lookup yields CDR1 SGHKS and CDR2 YYEKEE (reference sequence). V shed 3 bases and J 7 bases; nucleotides not matched to a gene: 13. This chain's CDR3 is CASSYRLDRAREQYV. CDR3 DNA sequence: TGTGCCAGCAGCTACCGTCTCGACAGGGCCAGGGAGCAGTACGTC.

A few counts support this clone. The gene calls are TRBV2 and TRBJ2-7; D call uncertain. Trimming removed 0 bases from V and 3 bases from J, with 6 bases in between. Germline V lookup: CDR1 SNHLY, CDR2 FYNNEI. This CDR3 region has 13 residues. CDR3 protein: CASSEANRYEQYF. In nucleotides, the CDR3 is TGTGCCAGCAGTGAAGCGAACCGCTACGAGCAGTACTTC.